A single sample is the source of the 2 T cell receptor beta chains below, sequenced in a study of blood T cell repertoires in COVID-19. Generated by immunoSEQ multiplex PCR, the TCRdb table keeps only in-frame clones and is missing some. This table holds some 130,000 clones, roughly 80% found once. The sample was PBMCs or T cells enriched from blood (not recorded which). The receptors were sampled from a man aged 35 to 55 with acute COVID-19.

The chain joins TRBV2 to TRBJ1-6, with 7 bases identical to TRBD1. V was pared by 1 base and J by 3 bases, with 0 bases of the junction left unmatched. CDR3 length equals 15 residues. CDR1 SNHLY and CDR2 FYNNEI come from the germline V gene. The CDR3 bases are TGTGCCAGCAGTGAAGGACAGGGCTATAATTCACCCCTCCACTTT. Translating it yields CASSEGQGYNSPLHF.

The chain employs TRBV7-3 and TRBJ2-3; unclear D gene. CDR1 is SGHTA, CDR2 FQGTGA, per germline. This CDR3 is built from 13 residues. The V end lost 1 base, the J end lost 4 bases, and 6 bases lay between the germline ends. The CDR3: CASSLNSADTQYF. As DNA, the CDR3 is TGTGCCAGCAGCTTAAATTCAGCAGATACGCAGTATTTT.